This T cell receptor beta chain was sequenced for a study of cytomegalovirus exposure and HLA in healthy donors. Study-level findings and limits: The TCR clusters that emerged in the first cohort tended, a later analysis found, to co-occur in the 120 or so validation repertoires. The authors confirmed in vitro that a few CMV-associated chains were specific for CMV antigens. Rare TCR sequences predominated, though certain public TCRs were found in many donors.

With regard to this clone: Its antigen is currently unknown.

Only in-frame clones appear in the TCRdb table, and some are missing; sequencing was by immunoSEQ multiplex PCR. The sample contains some 68,000 clones, about 94% of which appear only once. Sequencing was performed on PBMCs. The TCR comes from a man between 18 and 35 years old in good health and CMV-seropositive.

Here the CDR3 DNA reads TGCGCCAGCAGCTTGGGGGGGTGGAGGGGCAATGAGCAGTTCTTC. Amino acid sequence: CASSLGGWRGNEQFF. V and J are TRBV5-1 and TRBJ2-1, with D possibly being TRBD2 (6 bases). The germline V and J ends were trimmed by 0 bases and 6 bases, with 13 bases remaining between them. The CDR3 consists of 15 residues. The germline V gene encodes CDR1 SGHRS and CDR2 YFSETQ.